This T cell receptor beta chain is from a study of blood T cell repertoires in COVID-19. For the study at large: The cDNA or gDNA used as material had been derived from T cells, B-cell-depleted T cells, or PBMCs.

This clone has just one count. With 0 bases removed from V and 6 bases from J, the gap between germline ends came to 19 bases. The germline gives CDR1 LGHNA, CDR2 YNFKEQ. This CDR3 region has 17 residues. Methods used by the authors: Amplification from reference gene primers served as the basis for estimated nucleated cell counts. Produced via immunoSEQ multiplex PCR; TCRdb's table is partial and in-frame only. The V and J calls and clone size are taken from that table; D and trimming were inferred from the DNA. Among about 340,000 clones, approximately 86% were seen once, and the ten largest hold 7.1%. Recruited during active infection, patients (from Seattle) were subsequently followed longitudinally.

The material sequenced was peripheral blood. This TCR derives from a woman aged 55-70 years with COVID-19, enrolled during active disease. This chain connects TRBV4-2 to TRBJ2-3, with D uncertain. DNA for the CDR3: TGTGCCAGCAGCCAAGAAGCGCCGGATCGTGCGACTGATACGCAGTATTTT. Its translation: CASSQEAPDRATDTQYF.